One and the same sample provided the 4 T cell receptor beta chains below, sequenced in a study of radiation and T cells in renal cell carcinoma. Time point here: baseline pretreatment blood. Specified treatment: 15 Gy SBRT to primary tumor, nephrectomy 4 weeks later. The assay was immunoSEQ multiplex PCR, and TCRdb's table has in-frame clones only and misses some. The sample consists of about 140,000 clones, 70% to 90% of them appearing once. Source: blood, taken from a patient whose treatment included radiotherapy and nephrectomy. The receptors here all came from a woman aged 50 to 65 with renal cell carcinoma.

This chain joins TRBV19 and TRBJ2-7, with D uncertain. Trimming took 1 base from V and 3 from J, leaving 10 bases between them. The CDR3 has 14 amino acids. CDR1 is LNHDA and CDR2 is SQIVND in the germline V gene (reference sequence). This CDR3 is CASSIAHNGYEQYF. In DNA form, the CDR3 reads TGTGCCAGTAGTATAGCCCACAACGGCTACGAGCAGTACTTC. Full variable domain (remainder filled in from reference TRBV19 and TRBJ2-7): DGGITQSPKYLFRKEGQNVTLSCEQNLNHDAMYWYRQDPGQGLRLIYYSQIVNDFQKGDIAEGYSVSREKKESFPLTVTSAQKNPTAFYLCASSIAHNGYEQYFGPGTRLTVT.

CDR3 protein: CASSESQRSPLHF. The CDR3 region has the DNA TGCGCCAGCAGTGAGTCACAGAGATCACCCCTCCACTTT. The rearrangement uses TRBV10-1 and TRBJ1-6; unclear D gene. The V end lost 0 bases, the J end lost 10 bases, and 7 bases lay between the germline ends. The length of the CDR3 is 13 residues. Germline loops: CDR1 WNHNN, CDR2 SYGVQD (reference sequence).

The V gene is TRBV6-6, the J gene TRBJ2-2; TRBD2 is a possible D gene (6 bases). This CDR3 is built from 14 residues. CDR1 and CDR2 from the germline V gene are MNHNY and SVGAGI (reference sequence). V was clipped by 10 bases and J by 2 bases, with 14 bases between them. The CDR3 protein is CATGGELNTGELFF. The CDR3 DNA follows: TGTGCCACCGGGGGAGAACTAAACACCGGGGAGCTGTTTTTT.

Only one count was recorded for this clone. The chain has TRBV30 and TRBJ1-2; 7 nucleotides agree with TRBD1. The CDR3 covers 13 residues. Trimming at V came to 1 base and at J to 12 bases, leaving 11 bases not matched to a gene. Germline CDR1 GTSNPN, CDR2 SVGIG (reference sequence). CDR3 amino acids: CAWSGPTGHTDTF. As DNA, the CDR3 is TGTGCCTGGAGTGGTCCGACAGGGCATACGGACACCTTC. The full variable domain, completed using reference TRBV30 and TRBJ1-2, is SQTIHQWPATLVQPVGSPLSLECTVEGTSNPNLYWYRQAAGRGLQLLFYSVGIGQISSEVPQNLSASRPQDRQFILSSKKLLLSDSGFYLCAWSGPTGHTDTFGSGTRLTVV.